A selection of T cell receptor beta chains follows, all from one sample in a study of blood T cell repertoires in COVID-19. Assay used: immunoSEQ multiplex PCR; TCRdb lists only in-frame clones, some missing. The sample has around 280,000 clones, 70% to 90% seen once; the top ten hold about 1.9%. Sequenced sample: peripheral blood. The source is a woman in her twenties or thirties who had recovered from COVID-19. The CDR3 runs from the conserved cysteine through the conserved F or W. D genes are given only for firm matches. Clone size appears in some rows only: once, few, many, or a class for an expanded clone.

CDR3 protein: CASSRGTANTGELFF; CDR3 DNA: TGTGCCAGCAGCCGAGGGACAGCGAACACCGGGGAGCTGTTTTTT; D gene: TRBD1; J gene: TRBJ2-2; clone size: NA; V gene: TRBV5-7
CDR3 protein: CASSQEGGGQGGNTF; CDR3 DNA: TGCGCCAGCAGCCAAGAAGGTGGGGGACAGGGTGGGAACACCTTC; D gene: TRBD1; J gene: TRBJ1-2; clone size: NA; V gene: TRBV4-1
CDR3 protein: CASSGINQPQHF; CDR3 DNA: TGTGCCAGTTCAGGAATCAATCAGCCCCAGCATTTT; D gene: NA; J gene: TRBJ1-5; clone size: NA; V gene: TRBV3-1/TRBV3-2
CDR3 protein: CASSSNDRGALYEQYF; CDR3 DNA: TGTGCCAGCAGCTCCAACGACAGGGGGGCACTCTACGAGCAGTACTTC; D gene: TRBD1; J gene: TRBJ2-7; clone size: NA; V gene: TRBV7-9
CDR3 protein: CASSMVQGASGGYGYTF; CDR3 DNA: TGTGCCAGTAGTATGGTACAGGGGGCGTCGGGAGGCTATGGCTACACCTTC; D gene: TRBD1; J gene: TRBJ1-2; clone size: NA; V gene: TRBV19
CDR3 protein: CASSSSDNREAFF; CDR3 DNA: TGTGCCAGCAGCTCTTCCGATAACCGGGAAGCTTTCTTT; D gene: NA; J gene: TRBJ1-1; clone size: NA; V gene: TRBV7-9
CDR3 protein: CAGGQGSYEQYF; CDR3 DNA: TGTGCCGGCGGACAGGGCTCCTACGAGCAGTACTTC; D gene: TRBD1; J gene: TRBJ2-7; clone size: NA; V gene: TRBV30
CDR3 protein: CASSLAGFSYNEQFF; CDR3 DNA: TGTGCCAGCAGCTTGGCAGGATTTTCCTACAATGAGCAGTTCTTC; D gene: NA; J gene: TRBJ2-1; clone size: NA; V gene: TRBV5-8
CDR3 protein: CASSSTFVGATEAFF; CDR3 DNA: TGTGCCAGCAGCTCTACGTTTGTGGGGGCCACTGAAGCTTTCTTT; D gene: NA; J gene: TRBJ1-1; clone size: NA; V gene: TRBV7-9
CDR3 protein: CASSVGASGSSEQYF; CDR3 DNA: TGTGCCAGCAGCGTAGGGGCTAGCGGGAGTAGCGAGCAGTACTTC; D gene: TRBD2; J gene: TRBJ2-7; clone size: NA; V gene: TRBV9
CDR3 protein: CASSVSPSTGQETQYF; CDR3 DNA: TGTGCCAGCAGCGTATCCCCCTCGACAGGACAAGAGACCCAGTACTTC; D gene: NA; J gene: TRBJ2-5; clone size: NA; V gene: TRBV9
CDR3 protein: CASMGLAGGRTPTDTQYF; CDR3 DNA: TGCGCCAGCATGGGACTAGCGGGAGGGAGGACGCCGACAGATACGCAGTATTTT; D gene: TRBD2; J gene: TRBJ2-3; clone size: once; V gene: TRBV4-1
CDR3 protein: CSASGQGEETQYF; CDR3 DNA: TGCAGTGCTAGTGGACAGGGAGAAGAGACCCAGTACTTC; D gene: TRBD1; J gene: TRBJ2-5; clone size: medium-sized; V gene: TRBV20-1
CDR3 protein: CASSLRQGPGDTQYF; CDR3 DNA: TGCGCCAGCAGCCTTCGACAGGGACCCGGGGATACGCAGTATTTT; D gene: TRBD1; J gene: TRBJ2-3; clone size: NA; V gene: TRBV4-3
CDR3 protein: CASSQWGTSVPNEQFF; CDR3 DNA: TGTGCCAGCAGCCAATGGGGGACTAGTGTCCCCAATGAGCAGTTCTTC; D gene: TRBD2; J gene: TRBJ2-1; clone size: NA; V gene: TRBV3-1/TRBV3-2
CDR3 protein: CASSQDVRAPNYGYTF; CDR3 DNA: TGTGCCAGCAGCCAAGATGTAAGAGCCCCTAACTATGGCTACACCTTC; D gene: NA; J gene: TRBJ1-2; clone size: NA; V gene: TRBV3-1/TRBV3-2
CDR3 protein: CASSIGGAVGSYNEQFF; CDR3 DNA: TGTGCCAGTTCTATCGGAGGGGCTGTGGGGTCCTACAATGAGCAGTTCTTC; D gene: NA; J gene: TRBJ2-1; clone size: NA; V gene: TRBV19
CDR3 protein: CASSKVERGLSLNSSTDTQYF; CDR3 DNA: TGTGCCAGCAGCAAAGTGGAACGAGGGCTATCCTTAAATTCTAGCACAGATACGCAGTATTTT; D gene: NA; J gene: TRBJ2-3; clone size: NA; V gene: TRBV21-1
CDR3 protein: CASSSGNTEAFF; CDR3 DNA: TGTGCCAGCAGCTCGGGGAACACTGAAGCTTTCTTT; D gene: NA; J gene: TRBJ1-1; clone size: NA; V gene: TRBV5-8
CDR3 protein: CASSRGHSQETQYF; CDR3 DNA: TGTGCCAGCAGCAGAGGACACTCCCAAGAGACCCAGTACTTC; D gene: NA; J gene: TRBJ2-5; clone size: NA; V gene: TRBV2
CDR3 protein: CASSNAGGPFYEQYF; CDR3 DNA: TGTGCCAGCAGCAACGCGGGGGGCCCTTTCTACGAGCAGTACTTC; D gene: TRBD2; J gene: TRBJ2-7; clone size: once; V gene: TRBV27
CDR3 protein: CASSTSRVSEQYF; CDR3 DNA: TGTGCCAGTAGTACAAGCAGGGTAAGCGAGCAGTACTTC; D gene: NA; J gene: TRBJ2-7; clone size: NA; V gene: TRBV19
CDR3 protein: CASMREGMWNEQFF; CDR3 DNA: TGTGCCAGCATGCGGGAGGGGATGTGGAATGAGCAGTTCTTC; D gene: TRBD2; J gene: TRBJ2-1; clone size: NA; V gene: TRBV28
CDR3 protein: CASSPGGSNQPQHF; CDR3 DNA: TGTGCCAGCAGTCCTGGCGGTAGCAATCAGCCCCAGCATTTT; D gene: NA; J gene: TRBJ1-5; clone size: NA; V gene: TRBV28
CDR3 protein: CASSQGQGNYEQYF; CDR3 DNA: TGCGCCAGCAGCCAAGGACAGGGTAACTACGAGCAGTACTTC; D gene: TRBD1; J gene: TRBJ2-7; clone size: NA; V gene: TRBV4-1
CDR3 protein: CASSSNVWGREETQYF; CDR3 DNA: TGTGCCAGCAGCTCGAACGTATGGGGCAGGGAAGAGACCCAGTACTTC; D gene: NA; J gene: TRBJ2-5; clone size: NA; V gene: TRBV11-3
CDR3 protein: CASSLGTGTHEQYF; CDR3 DNA: TGCGCCAGCAGCCTTGGGACAGGGACCCACGAGCAGTACTTC; D gene: TRBD1; J gene: TRBJ2-7; clone size: NA; V gene: TRBV5-1
CDR3 protein: CASSFGQNYGYTF; CDR3 DNA: TGTGCCAGCAGTTTTGGACAGAACTATGGCTACACCTTC; D gene: NA; J gene: TRBJ1-2; clone size: NA; V gene: TRBV27
CDR3 protein: CASSLEAGGYTDTQYF; CDR3 DNA: TGTGCCAGCAGCCTAGAGGCGGGAGGATACACAGATACGCAGTATTTT; D gene: TRBD2; J gene: TRBJ2-3; clone size: NA; V gene: TRBV4-2
CDR3 protein: CASSYSTGQYEQYF; CDR3 DNA: TGTGCCAGCAGTTACTCCACAGGGCAGTACGAGCAGTACTTC; D gene: NA; J gene: TRBJ2-7; clone size: NA; V gene: TRBV6-2/TRBV6-3
CDR3 protein: CASSLQGNSPLHF; CDR3 DNA: TGTGCCAGTAGTTTACAGGGGAATTCACCCCTCCACTTT; D gene: TRBD1; J gene: TRBJ1-6; clone size: NA; V gene: TRBV19